A single TCR beta chain is shown here with its context. The data were produced by immunoSEQ multiplex PCR, yet TCRdb's version contains in-frame clones alone and is incomplete. The sample lists roughly 50,000 clones, 75% to 85% occurring once. After removal of 1 base from V and 5 bases from J, the junction contained 6 bases not matched to a gene. Germline V CDR1 and CDR2: MNHNS, SASEGT. CDR3 length: 15 amino acids. This sample was included in a study of T cells in tumors after PD-1 blockade. Genomic DNA template from tumor biopsies or peripheral blood, 616 ng to 6,004 ng input. The sample was PBMCs, taken before anti-PD-1 treatment. The V gene is TRBV6-1, the J gene TRBJ1-2; 8 positions match TRBD1. This TCR came from a human donor with basal cell carcinoma. DNA for the CDR3: TGTGCCAGCAGTGAAGTTTGGACAGGGCTGTATGGCTACACCTTC. It translates to CASSEVWTGLYGYTF.